These 18 T cell receptor beta chains were all obtained from the same sample, sequenced in a study of T cell changes during pregnancy in multiple sclerosis. Sequencing used immunoSEQ multiplex PCR; TCRdb keeps in-frame clones, though not all of them. In the table there are some 18,000 clones, about 87% of which are singletons. The sample was CD8+ T cells from peripheral blood mononuclear cells, taken in the third trimester of pregnancy. Receptor source: a female donor in good health, enrolled as a control in a pregnancy study.

The rearrangement joins TRBV6-4 to TRBJ2-3; TRBD1 might be the D (5 bases). The CDR3 length is 15 residues. The germline V and J ends were trimmed by 2 bases and 0 bases, with 9 bases remaining between them. CDR1 is MRHNA, CDR2 SNTAGT, per germline. The CDR3 DNA is TGTGCCAGCAGTGACGGGGCGGCGAGCACAGATACGCAGTATTTT. Translating gives CASSDGAASTDTQYF.

The chain has TRBV28 and TRBJ2-7; 7 nucleotides match TRBD1. The ends lost 6 bases at V and 2 bases at J; junction bases unmatched: 10. Germline V lookup: CDR1 MDHEN, CDR2 SYDVKM. The CDR3 runs 15 residues. The CDR3 loop reads CASRLGRQGTYEQYF. The CDR3 DNA follows: TGTGCCAGCAGGCTAGGGAGACAGGGAACCTACGAGCAGTACTTC. Looking up the rest from reference TRBV28 and TRBJ2-7 gives the full variable domain: DVKVTQSSRYLVKRTGEKVFLECVQDMDHENMFWYRQDPGLGLRLIYFSYDVKMKEKGDIPEGYSVSREKKERFSLILESASTNQTSMYLCASRLGRQGTYEQYFGPGTRLTVT.

Only one count was recorded for this clone. This chain uses TRBV4-2 with TRBJ1-4; D is unresolved. The V gene's germline CDR1 is LGHNA and CDR2 YNFKEQ. This CDR3 has 15 residues. Between the trimmed V and J ends, which lost 6 bases and 2 bases, there was a span of 13 bases. In nucleotides, the CDR3 is TGTGCCAGCAGACCCCGACAAGATACTAATGAAAAACTGTTTTTT. Protein product: CASRPRQDTNEKLFF.

V gene TRBV10-3 combines with J gene TRBJ2-7, with 7 nucleotides matching TRBD2. Trimming took 0 bases from V and 1 from J; bases not matched to a gene: 6. There are 16 residues in the CDR3. Looked up from germline, CDR1 is ENHRY and CDR2 is SYGVKD. CDR3 in amino acids: CAISESVRTSSYEQYF. CDR3 bases: TGTGCCATCAGTGAGTCTGTTAGGACTAGTTCCTACGAGCAGTACTTC.

The rearrangement links TRBV9 to TRBJ2-7, with D tentatively TRBD2 (6 bases). V lost 3 bases, J lost 6 bases, and 16 bases lay in between. Germline CDR1 reads SGDLS; CDR2 reads YYNGEE. There are 14 residues in the CDR3. The CDR3 spells CASSAGVGLSEQYF. The CDR3 nucleotides are TGTGCCAGCAGCGCGGGGGTCGGGTTATCCGAGCAGTACTTC. Using reference TRBV9 and TRBJ2-7 for the parts outside the CDR3, the full variable domain is DSGVTQTPKHLITATGQRVTLRCSPRSGDLSVYWYQQSLDQGLQFLIQYYNGEERAKGNILERFSAQQFPDLHSELNLSSLELGDSALYFCASSAGVGLSEQYFGPGTRLTVT.

This sequence joins TRBV6-4 and TRBJ2-1, with D possibly being TRBD2 (6 bases). Germline V gives CDR1 MRHNA, CDR2 SNTAGT. Trimming removed 2 bases from V and 5 bases from J, with 10 bases in between. This CDR3 region has 14 residues. The CDR3 loop reads CASSDGGAHNEQFF. The CDR3 bases are TGTGCCAGCAGTGACGGCGGGGCCCACAATGAGCAGTTCTTC.

The chain carries TRBV7-6 and TRBJ1-1; D gene uncertain. V was clipped by 7 bases and J by 3 bases, with 12 bases between them. Germline values: CDR1 SGHVS, CDR2 FNYEAQ. CDR3 length: 13 residues. DNA of the CDR3: TGTGCCAGCATCCCCCAGGCGCACACTGAAGCTTTCTTT. Translated: CASIPQAHTEAFF.

This chain uses TRBV7-9 with TRBJ2-3; D may be TRBD1 (6 bases). The germline CDR1 and CDR2 sequences are SEHNR and FQNEAQ (reference sequence). V was trimmed by 1 base and J by 1 base, leaving 6 bases between them. The CDR3 is made up of 14 amino acids. The CDR3: CASSLGQGTDTQYF. DNA of the CDR3: TGTGCCAGCAGCTTAGGACAGGGCACAGATACGCAGTATTTT.

The chain couples TRBV6-1 to TRBJ2-5, with 8 bases lining up with TRBD1. The CDR3 length is 17 residues. Trimming took 3 bases from V and 2 from J; bases not matched to a gene: 11. CDR1 is MNHNS, CDR2 SASEGT, per germline. The CDR3 loop is CASSEGQALPLQETQYF. The CDR3, as DNA: TGTGCCAGCAGTGAGGGACAGGCGCTACCCTTACAAGAGACCCAGTACTTC.

This chain connects TRBV7-8 to TRBJ2-5; TRBD2 aligns across 11 bases. The V gene end was trimmed by 3 bases and the J gene end by 6 bases; junction bases not matched to a gene: 6. Looked up from germline, CDR1 is SGHVS and CDR2 is FQNEAQ. CDR3 length equals 15 residues. The CDR3 DNA follows: TGTGCCAGCAGCTTTTTAGGGACTAGCGGAAAGACCCAGTACTTC. This codes for CASSFLGTSGKTQYF. The full variable domain, in which reference TRBV7-8 and TRBJ2-5 provide the parts outside the CDR3, is GAGVSQSPRYKVAKRGQDVALRCDPISGHVSLFWYQQALGQGPEFLTYFQNEAQLDKSGLPSDRFFAERPEGSVSTLKIQRTQQEDSAVYLCASSFLGTSGKTQYFGPGTRLLVL.

This clone was picked up one time. The rearrangement links TRBV9 to TRBJ2-1, with D uncertain. CDR1 SGDLS and CDR2 YYNGEE come from the germline V gene. The V and J ends lost 4 bases and 6 bases respectively, with 8 bases between them. The CDR3 loop spans 12 amino acids. For the CDR3, the DNA is TGTGCCAGCAGCCCAAATTTCAATGAGCAGTTCTTC. Protein product: CASSPNFNEQFF.

The chain recombines TRBV28 with TRBJ2-7, with a tentative D call TRBD2 (6 bases). CDR1 and CDR2 from the germline V gene are MDHEN and SYDVKM. V was clipped by 7 bases and J by 1 base, with 8 bases between them. CDR3 length: 12 amino acids. CDR3: CASTRESYEQYF. DNA of the CDR3: TGTGCCAGCACCCGGGAGTCCTACGAGCAGTACTTC.

V is TRBV29-1 and J is TRBJ2-5; tentatively, D is TRBD2 (5 bases). This CDR3 is built from 12 residues. Trimming removed 4 bases from V and 4 bases from J, with 10 bases in between. CDR1 is SQVTM and CDR2 is ANQGSEA in the germline V gene. The CDR3 reads CSVVLALETQYF. CDR3 DNA sequence: TGCAGCGTTGTTCTAGCCCTAGAGACCCAGTACTTC.

This chain joins TRBV4-1 and TRBJ2-1, with 11 nucleotides matching TRBD2. The V segment lost 2 bases and the J segment 1 base; nucleotides outside the gene matches: 10. The germline CDR1 and CDR2 sequences are MGHRA and YSYEKL. CDR3 length: 19 amino acids. The CDR3 DNA follows: TGCGCCAGCAGCCAATTTAGTGGGACTAGCGGTTCTTCCTACAATGAGCAGTTCTTC. As protein: CASSQFSGTSGSSYNEQFF.

This clone was detected once. The chain recombines TRBV28 with TRBJ2-1; D is ambiguous. V shed 5 bases and J shed 2 bases, with 7 bases lying between them. In germline, CDR1 is MDHEN, CDR2 SYDVKM. This CDR3 comprises 13 residues. CDR3 DNA sequence: TGTGCCAGCAGTCGCGATCCCTACAATGAGCAGTTCTTC. This translates into CASSRDPYNEQFF.

The rearrangement joins TRBV4-2 to TRBJ2-6; maybe TRBD1 (6 bases). Looked up from germline, CDR1 is LGHNA and CDR2 is YNFKEQ. The CDR3 runs to 16 residues. V dropped 3 bases and J dropped 0 bases, with 9 bases sitting between them. CDR3 sequence: CASSQGANSGANVLTF. The DNA for the CDR3 is TGTGCCAGCAGCCAGGGGGCGAACTCTGGGGCCAACGTCCTGACTTTC.

The chain has TRBV6-1 and TRBJ1-5; 7 bases agree with TRBD1. V trimming: 3 bases; J trimming: 1 base; junction bases outside the gene matches: 3. The V gene's germline CDR1 is MNHNS and CDR2 SASEGT. The CDR3 length is 15 residues. This chain's CDR3 is CASSESGGSNQPQHF. CDR3 coding DNA: TGTGCCAGCAGTGAGTCAGGGGGAAGCAATCAGCCCCAGCATTTT.

The chain carries TRBV30 and TRBJ2-7, with 7 bases identical to TRBD2. Trimming took 0 bases from V and 3 from J; bases not matched to a gene: 2. The CDR3 has 13 residues. Germline V gene lookup returns CDR1 GTSNPN and CDR2 SVGIG (reference sequence). The CDR3 region is CAWSVGEGYEQYF. The CDR3 DNA sequence: TGTGCCTGGAGTGTTGGGGAGGGCTACGAGCAGTACTTC. The full variable domain, with the rest looked up from reference TRBV30 and TRBJ2-7, is SQTIHQWPATLVQPVGSPLSLECTVEGTSNPNLYWYRQAAGRGLQLLFYSVGIGQISSEVPQNLSASRPQDRQFILSSKKLLLSDSGFYLCAWSVGEGYEQYFGPGTRLTVT.